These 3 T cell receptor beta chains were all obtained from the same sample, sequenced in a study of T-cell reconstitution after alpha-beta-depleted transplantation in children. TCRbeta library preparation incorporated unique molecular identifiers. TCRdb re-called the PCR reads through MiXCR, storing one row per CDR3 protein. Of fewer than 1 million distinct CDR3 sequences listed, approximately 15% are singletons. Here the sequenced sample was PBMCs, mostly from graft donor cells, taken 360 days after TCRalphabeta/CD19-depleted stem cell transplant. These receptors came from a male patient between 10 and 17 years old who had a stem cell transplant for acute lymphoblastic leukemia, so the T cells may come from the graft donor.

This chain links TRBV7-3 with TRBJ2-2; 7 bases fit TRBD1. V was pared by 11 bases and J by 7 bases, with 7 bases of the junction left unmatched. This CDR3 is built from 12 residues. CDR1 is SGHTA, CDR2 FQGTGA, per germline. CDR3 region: CAAPGGGGELFF. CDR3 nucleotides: TGTGCCGCCCCAGGGGGTGGCGGGGAGCTGTTTTTT.

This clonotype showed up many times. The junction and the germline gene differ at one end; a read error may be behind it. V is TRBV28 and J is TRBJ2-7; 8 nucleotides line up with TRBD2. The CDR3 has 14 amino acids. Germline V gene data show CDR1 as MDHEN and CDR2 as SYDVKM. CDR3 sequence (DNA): TGCGTGACACTGGGGCGGGAGGCAACCTACGAGCAGTACTTC. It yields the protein CVTLGREATYEQYF.

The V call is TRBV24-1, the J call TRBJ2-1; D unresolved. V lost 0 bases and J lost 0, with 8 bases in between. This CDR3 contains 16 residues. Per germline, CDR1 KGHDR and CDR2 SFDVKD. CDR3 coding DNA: TGTGCCACCAGTGATTTGCCAGCTAGCTCCTACAATGAGCAGTTCTTC. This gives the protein CATSDLPASSYNEQFF.